This is a list of T cell receptor beta chains from one sample in a study of cytomegalovirus exposure and HLA in healthy donors. Only in-frame clones appear in the TCRdb table, and some are missing; sequencing was by immunoSEQ multiplex PCR. This repertoire shows more than 45,000 clones, approximately 84% found once; its top ten account for around 2.8%. Input material: PBMCs. The receptors were gathered from a man over 45 in good health and CMV-seronegative. CDR3s leave out the opening cysteine and the closing phenylalanine or tryptophan. A clone size is listed for some rows: how often the clone was seen (once, few, many), or a class if it is expanded.

>TRBV25-1|NA
ASSTGAWQPQH
>TRBV4-1|NA
ASSHMDRGFDGYT
>TRBV14|NA
ASSHGRGRETQY
>TRBV11-2|once
ASSLRLAGVPWINEQF
>TRBV6-5|NA
ASSSSGRYGYT
>TRBV28|NA
ASRLTESSYEQY
>TRBV5-1|NA
ASSVNWGGDEKLF
>TRBV19|NA
ASRPDRGGSGANVLT
>TRBV29-1|NA
SVELDRDLTDTQY
>TRBV4-1|NA
ASSQEEGQGAWAEQF
>TRBV5-1|NA
ASSLGQGKNSPLH
>TRBV6-1|NA
ASNSPATNEKLF
>TRBV2|NA
ASSESPRTGNSNQPQH
>TRBV7-9|NA
ASSLSVGGVETQY
>TRBV10-3|NA
AISPGGDGTEAF
>TRBV5-1|NA
ASSLAGQGNSPLH
>TRBV10-2|NA
ASIDGRLGTGELF
>TRBV28|NA
ASSLTGGYEQY
>TRBV10-3|NA
AISYGDAGQSSYEQY
>TRBV7-2|NA
ASSISGGGSTDTQY
>TRBV5-1|NA
ASSKGQGGTGELF
>TRBV7-2|NA
ASSPTRDSFSYEQY
>TRBV5-6|NA
ASSLGPTRPSTSTDTQY
>TRBV7-2|NA
ASRPGGSSYEQY
>TRBV6-5|NA
ATRTGTATNEKLF